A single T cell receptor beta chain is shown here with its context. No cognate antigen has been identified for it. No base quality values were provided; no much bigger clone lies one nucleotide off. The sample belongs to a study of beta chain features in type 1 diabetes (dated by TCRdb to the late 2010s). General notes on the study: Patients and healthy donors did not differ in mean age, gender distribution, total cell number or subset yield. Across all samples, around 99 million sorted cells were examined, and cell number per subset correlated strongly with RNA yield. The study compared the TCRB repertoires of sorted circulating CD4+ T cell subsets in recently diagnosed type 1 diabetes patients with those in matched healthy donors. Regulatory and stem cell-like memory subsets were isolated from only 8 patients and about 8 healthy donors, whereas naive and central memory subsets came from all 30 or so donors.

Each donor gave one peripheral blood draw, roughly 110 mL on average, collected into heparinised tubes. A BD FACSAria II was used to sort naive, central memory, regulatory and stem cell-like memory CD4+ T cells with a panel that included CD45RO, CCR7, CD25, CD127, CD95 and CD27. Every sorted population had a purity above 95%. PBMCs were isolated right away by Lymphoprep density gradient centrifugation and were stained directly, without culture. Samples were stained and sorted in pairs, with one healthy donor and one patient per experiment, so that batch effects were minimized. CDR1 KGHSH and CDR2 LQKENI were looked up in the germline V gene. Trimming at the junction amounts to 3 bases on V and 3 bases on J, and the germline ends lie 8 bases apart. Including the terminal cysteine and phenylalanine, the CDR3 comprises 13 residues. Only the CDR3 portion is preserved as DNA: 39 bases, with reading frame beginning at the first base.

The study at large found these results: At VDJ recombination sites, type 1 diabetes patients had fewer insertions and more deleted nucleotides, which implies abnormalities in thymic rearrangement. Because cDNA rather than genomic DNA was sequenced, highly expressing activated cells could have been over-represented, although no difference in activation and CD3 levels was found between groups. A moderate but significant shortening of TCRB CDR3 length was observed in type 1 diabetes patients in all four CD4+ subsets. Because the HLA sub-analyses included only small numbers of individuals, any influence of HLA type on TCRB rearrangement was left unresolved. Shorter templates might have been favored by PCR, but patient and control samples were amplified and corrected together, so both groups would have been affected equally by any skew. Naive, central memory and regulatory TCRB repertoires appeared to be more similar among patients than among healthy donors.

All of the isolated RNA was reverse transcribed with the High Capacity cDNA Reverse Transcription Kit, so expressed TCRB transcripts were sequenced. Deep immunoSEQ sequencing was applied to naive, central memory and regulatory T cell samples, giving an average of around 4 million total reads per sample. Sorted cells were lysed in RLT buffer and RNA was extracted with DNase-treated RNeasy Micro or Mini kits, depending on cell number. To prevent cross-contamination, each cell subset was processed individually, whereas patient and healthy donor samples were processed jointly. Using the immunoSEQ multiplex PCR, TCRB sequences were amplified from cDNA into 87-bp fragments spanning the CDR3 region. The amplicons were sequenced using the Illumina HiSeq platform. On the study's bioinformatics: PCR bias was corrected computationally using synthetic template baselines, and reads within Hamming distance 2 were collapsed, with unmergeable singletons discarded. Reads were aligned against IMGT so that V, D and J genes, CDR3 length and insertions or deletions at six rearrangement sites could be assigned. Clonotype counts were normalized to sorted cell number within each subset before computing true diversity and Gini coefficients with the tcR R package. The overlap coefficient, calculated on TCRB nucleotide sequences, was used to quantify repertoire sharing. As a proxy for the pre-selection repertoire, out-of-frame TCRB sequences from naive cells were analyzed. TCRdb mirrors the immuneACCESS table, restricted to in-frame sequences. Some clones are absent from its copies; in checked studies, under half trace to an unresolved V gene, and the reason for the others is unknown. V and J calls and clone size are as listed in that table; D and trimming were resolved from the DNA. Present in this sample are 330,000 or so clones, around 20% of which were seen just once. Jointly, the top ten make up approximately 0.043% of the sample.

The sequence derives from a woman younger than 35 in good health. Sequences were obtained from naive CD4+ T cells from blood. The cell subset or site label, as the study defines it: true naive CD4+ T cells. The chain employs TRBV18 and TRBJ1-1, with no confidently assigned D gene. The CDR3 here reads CASSPVMYTEAFF. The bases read TGTGCCAGCTCACCTGTTATGTACACTGAAGCTTTCTTT. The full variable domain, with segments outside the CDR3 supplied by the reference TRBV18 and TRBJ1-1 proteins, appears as NAGVMQNPRHLVRRRGQEARLRCSPMKGHSHVYWYRQLPEEGLKFMVYLQKENIIDESGMPKERFSAEFPKEGPSILRIQQVVRGDSAAYFCASSPVMYTEAFFGQGTRLTVV.